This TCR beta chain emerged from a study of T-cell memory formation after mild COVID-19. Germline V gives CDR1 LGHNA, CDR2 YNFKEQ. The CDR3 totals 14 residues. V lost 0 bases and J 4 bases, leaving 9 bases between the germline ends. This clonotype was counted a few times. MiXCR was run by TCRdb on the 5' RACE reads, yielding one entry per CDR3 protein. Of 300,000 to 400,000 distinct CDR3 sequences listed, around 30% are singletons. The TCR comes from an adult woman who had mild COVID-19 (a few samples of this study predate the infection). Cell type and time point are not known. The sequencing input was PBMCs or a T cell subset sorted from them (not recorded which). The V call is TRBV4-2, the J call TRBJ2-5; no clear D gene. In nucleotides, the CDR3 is TGTGCCAGCAGCCAAGAAAGGGTGGGAGAGACCCAGTACTTC. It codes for CASSQERVGETQYF.